Listed here is a single TCR beta chain. Its specificity is not known. Mouse germline and gene names are used. The DNA ends 1 residue before the CDR3 does, and the rest of the CDR3 is filled in from the germline J gene. The sample is drawn from a study of tissue T cells after allogeneic stem cell transplantation. Study outcomes and limitations: Tissue-detected TCR repertoire was only partly captured by blood and spleen T cells.

Noted time point: mouse harvest day 7 after allogeneic transplant. Each mouse received 10^7 T-cell-depleted marrow cells plus 10^6 splenic CD5+ T cells by tail vein. The CDR3 loop spans 13 amino acids. Germline V gene sequence: CDR1 MSHET, CDR2 SYDVDS. V lost 6 bases, J lost 4 bases, and 5 bases stayed unmatched. Method: immunoSEQ multiplex PCR; TCRdb's copy keeps in-frame clones and lacks some. The sample has approximately 8,200 clones; less than 45% are singletons. Material: skin. The receptor's source is a female BALB/c mouse given C57BL/6 T cells with graft-versus-host disease after an allogeneic hematopoietic cell transplant. This chain joins TRBV29 and TRBJ2-7; TRBD2 agrees at 8 bases. Incomplete CDR3 DNA: TGTGCTAGCAGAAGAGACTGGGGATATGAACAGTAC. It encodes CASRRDWGYEQY. The whole CDR3 protein reads CASRRDWGYEQYF.